This T cell receptor beta chain was captured in a study of T-cell reconstitution after alpha-beta-depleted transplantation in children. Study conclusions and caveats: It was reported that alpha-beta T cells came from several hundred expanded graft clones (about two months after transplant).

This CDR3 is 13 amino acids long. In germline, CDR1 is LGHNA, CDR2 YNFKEQ. The ends were cut back, 3 bases at V and 8 bases at J, with 12 bases in the middle. With regard to this clonotype: Antigen specificity is unknown.

Unique molecular identifiers were incorporated into the prepared TCRbeta library. Using its own MiXCR run on the PCR reads, TCRdb lists one record per CDR3 protein. The sample shows around 60,000 distinct CDR3 sequences, approximately 46% of them seen only once. The rearrangement joins TRBV4-2 to TRBJ2-3; D gene ambiguous. Source: PBMCs, mostly from graft donor cells, taken 360 days after TCRalphabeta/CD19-depleted stem cell transplant. This receptor was obtained from a male patient between 5 and 17 years old who had a stem cell transplant for acute lymphoblastic leukemia, so the T cells may come from the graft donor. CDR3 protein: CASSQALRSTQYF. CDR3 nucleotide sequence: TGTGCCAGCAGCCAGGCCCTAAGATCTACGCAGTATTTT.